One and the same sample provided the 28 T cell receptor beta chains below, sequenced in a study of shared clonotypes between healthy human individuals. Sequencing was performed with immunoSEQ multiplex PCR; in TCRdb, only in-frame clones are kept and a portion is missing. The table records about 520,000 clones, over 75% of them present only once. Sequencing input: PBMCs. These receptors all come from a woman in her thirties or forties in good health. Some clones in this sample may be carry-over from other donors' samples.

This chain links TRBV27 with TRBJ2-1, with 10 bases fitting TRBD1. V lost 5 bases to trimming and J lost 6 bases; unmatched junction nucleotides: 19. CDR1 is MNHEY, CDR2 SMNVEV, per germline (reference sequence). The length of the CDR3 is 19 residues. The CDR3 protein is CASSPGQGGAPFLGNEQFF. The CDR3 DNA reads as TGTGCCAGCAGTCCTGGACAGGGGGGTGCCCCCTTTCTCGGCAATGAGCAGTTCTTC.

The rearrangement links TRBV11-2 to TRBJ1-1, with 7 nucleotides matching TRBD1. Germline V gene sequence: CDR1 SGHAT, CDR2 FQNNGV. There are 15 residues in the CDR3. Trimming removed 0 bases from V and 10 bases from J; junction bases left unmatched: 11. The DNA for the CDR3 is TGTGCCAGCAGCTTAGAGGGACCCAGGGCAGGGGGAGCTTTCTTT. Its translation is CASSLEGPRAGGAFF. Filled out from reference TRBV11-2 and TRBJ1-1, the complete variable domain reads EAGVAQSPRYKIIEKRQSVAFWCNPISGHATLYWYQQILGQGPKLLIQFQNNGVVDDSQLPKDRFSAERLKGVDSTLKIQPAKLEDSAVYLCASSLEGPRAGGAFFGQGTRLTVV.

V usage is TRBV25-1 and J usage is TRBJ2-3; TRBD1 matches 12 bases. Germline V gene data show CDR1 as MGHDK and CDR2 as SYGVNS. This CDR3 spans 18 amino acids. V shed 4 bases, J shed 0 bases, and the junction held 8 bases outside the gene matches. The CDR3 sequence is CASSVGQGARASTDTQYF. CDR3 DNA sequence: TGTGCCAGCAGTGTGGGACAGGGGGCGCGGGCTAGCACAGATACGCAGTATTTT.

The chain has TRBV6-4 and TRBJ2-1; 7 bases agree with TRBD2. The CDR3 loop spans 14 amino acids. V gave up 2 bases and J gave up 8 bases; unmatched junction bases: 6. Looked up from germline, CDR1 is MRHNA and CDR2 is SNTAGT. This CDR3 is CASSDRGLDDEQFF. CDR3 coding DNA: TGTGCCAGCAGTGACAGAGGACTAGATGATGAGCAGTTCTTC.

A single count supports this clone. The chain links TRBV7-9 to TRBJ1-1, with unresolved D. The germline V gene encodes CDR1 SEHNR and CDR2 FQNEAQ (reference sequence). Trimming took 6 bases from V and 5 from J, leaving 13 bases between them. The CDR3 has 13 amino acids. The CDR3 nucleotides are TGTGCCAGCAGTTCAACGGAAGGGACTGAAGCTTTCTTT. Translating it yields CASSSTEGTEAFF.

About this clone: A far larger clone is just one base off, so this is likely a read error. The V and J genes are TRBV5-1 and TRBJ2-5; TRBD2 matches at 10 bases. The J call is uncertain, as TRBJ2-7 better fits the DNA end. Germline V gene lookup returns CDR1 SGHRS and CDR2 YFSETQ. The CDR3 loop spans 15 amino acids. The CDR3 loop is CASSYSTSGPGEQYF. In DNA, the CDR3 is TGCGCCAGCAGCTACTCGACTAGCGGGCCCGGCGAGCAGTACTTC.

A remark on this clone: It differs at one base from a far larger clone, so likely a read error. This CDR3 is also generated by other DNA sequences in the sample. The chain uses TRBV25-1 and TRBJ1-4, with D unresolved. Looked up from germline, CDR1 is MGHDK and CDR2 is SYGVNS. This CDR3 contains 15 residues. Trimming stripped 0 bases from V and 8 bases from J, with 13 bases between. The CDR3 reads CASSEYGGFREKLFF. DNA for the CDR3: TGTGCCAGCAGTGAATATGGTGGTTTTCGGGAAAAACTGTTTTTT. Full variable domain (remainder filled in from reference TRBV25-1 and TRBJ1-4): EADIYQTPRYLVIGTGKKITLECSQTMGHDKMYWYQQDPGMELHLIHYSYGVNSTEKGDLSSESTVSRIRTEHFPLTLESARPSHTSQYLCASSEYGGFREKLFFGSGTQLSVL.

CDR3: CASSRGSHYEQYF. Written as DNA, the CDR3 is TGTGCCAGCAGCAGAGGCTCCCACTACGAGCAGTACTTC. The genes are TRBV21-1 and TRBJ2-7; the table's D call, TRBD2, has no DNA check behind it. TRBV21-1 represents a pseudogene. The CDR3 loop spans 13 amino acids.

The V gene is TRBV2, the J gene TRBJ2-7; D remains unclear. Germline assignment: CDR1 SNHLY and CDR2 FYNNEI. V was pared by 7 bases and J by 6 bases, with 13 bases between. This CDR3 is built from 12 residues. CDR3 sequence: CASTEGYSEQYF. In nucleotides, the CDR3 is TGTGCCAGCACCGAAGGGTACAGCGAGCAGTACTTC.

V is TRBV30 and J is TRBJ2-1, with 13 bases matching TRBD2. The CDR3 has 16 amino acids. With V trimmed by 3 bases and J by 10 bases, 12 bases remained unmatched. Germline V gene sequence: CDR1 GTSNPN, CDR2 SVGIG (reference sequence). The DNA of the CDR3 is TGTGCCTGGAGCAAGGGACTAGCGGGACCAATAGGAGAGCAGTTCTTC. This gives the protein CAWSKGLAGPIGEQFF.

This clone was picked up one time. One base separates it from a far larger clone, so it is likely a read error. The sample carries other DNA sequences with the same CDR3. The chain joins TRBV11-2 to TRBJ1-1; D gene uncertain. CDR3 length: 13 amino acids. Germline V lookup: CDR1 SGHAT, CDR2 FQNNGV. V was cut by 5 bases and J by 0 bases, with 7 bases left in between. The CDR3 spells CASSRTVNTEAFF. The CDR3 coding sequence is TGTGCCAGCAGCCGGACGGTGAACACTGAAGCTTTCTTT.

As regards this clone: A read error likely explains this, since a far larger clone differs by one base. This sample includes further DNA sequences coding for the same CDR3. The V call is TRBV30, the J call TRBJ2-7, with 8 bases matching TRBD1. CDR3 length: 13 residues. Germline V lookup: CDR1 GTSNPN, CDR2 SVGIG (reference sequence). CDR3 in amino acids: CAWRDRVSYEQYF. The CDR3 nucleotides read TGTGCCTGGAGGGACAGGGTCTCCTACGAGCAGTACTTT.

The chain joins TRBV4-1 to TRBJ1-5; perhaps TRBD1 as D (5 bases). The V and J ends lost 0 bases and 6 bases respectively, with 18 bases between them. The CDR3 has 17 amino acids. Germline V gene sequence: CDR1 MGHRA, CDR2 YSYEKL. The CDR3, as DNA: TGCGCCAGCAGCCAAGATAGGGCCAGGGAGGGAGGTCAGCCCCAGCATTTT. It encodes CASSQDRAREGGQPQHF.

As for this clone: A much bigger clone sits one base away, suggesting this may be a read error. The gene calls are TRBV11-3 and TRBJ2-3, with D uncertain. Germline V gene data show CDR1 as SGHNT and CDR2 as YENEEA. The ends were cut back, 0 bases at V and 2 bases at J, with 3 bases in the middle. The CDR3 has 13 residues. The CDR3 loop is CASSLESTDTQYF. CDR3 sequence (DNA): TGTGCCAGCAGCTTAGAATCCACAGATACGCAGTATTTT.

Only one count was recorded for this clone. This chain uses TRBV2 with TRBJ2-3; D uncertain. The CDR3 loop spans 11 amino acids. Germline CDR1 reads SNHLY; CDR2 reads FYNNEI. V was trimmed by 3 bases and J by 5 bases, leaving 3 bases between them. CDR3 DNA: TGTGCCAGCAGTGAGGAAGATACGCAGTATTTT. Translating it yields CASSEEDTQYF.

As regards this clone: With only one base between it and a far larger clone, this is likely a read error. The chain couples TRBV30 to TRBJ1-5, with TRBD1 as a possible D gene (5 bases). The germline V gene has CDR1 GTSNPN and CDR2 SVGIG (reference sequence). This CDR3 contains 15 residues. Trimming cost V 3 bases and J 2 bases, with 14 bases left between them. CDR3: CAWSPLEQGNQPQHF. As DNA, the CDR3 is TGTGCCTGGAGCCCCTTGGAACAGGGCAATCAGCCCCAGCATTTT.

A remark on this clone: It differs at one base from a far larger clone, so likely a read error. The chain carries TRBV25-1 and TRBJ1-3; D not resolved. Trimming took off 5 bases at V and 4 bases at J, with 6 bases between the two ends. Germline values: CDR1 MGHDK, CDR2 SYGVNS. CDR3 length equals 12 residues. The CDR3 is CASSPPGNTIYF. As DNA, the CDR3 is TGTGCCAGCAGTCCCCCGGGAAACACCATATATTTT.

This clone appeared a single time. V and J are TRBV7-9 and TRBJ2-4, with D possibly TRBD2 on 6 matching bases. Trimming stripped 0 bases from V and 9 bases from J, with 15 bases between. This CDR3 region has 15 residues. Germline V CDR1 and CDR2: SEHNR, FQNEAQ (reference sequence). CDR3 in DNA: TGTGCCAGCAGCTTAGCGACAGAGACTAGGGGCATTCAGTACTTC. Translated, it gives CASSLATETRGIQYF.

CDR3 nucleotide sequence: TGTGCCAGCAGTGGGACTAGCGGGAGTAACACCGGGGAGCTGTTTTTT. This gives the protein CASSGTSGSNTGELFF. The gene calls are TRBV6-1 and TRBJ2-2; 13 bases agree with TRBD2. The CDR3 is made up of 16 amino acids. Germline values: CDR1 MNHNS, CDR2 SASEGT. The ends lost 4 bases at V and 2 bases at J; junction bases unmatched: 1.

The chain uses TRBV7-3 and TRBJ2-1; 9 positions agree with TRBD1. The CDR3 runs 16 residues. Per germline, CDR1 SGHTA and CDR2 FQGTGA. The V segment lost 5 bases and the J segment 6 bases; nucleotides outside the gene matches: 11. The CDR3 bases are TGTGCCAGCAGCGTACCGGGACAGGGTGGCGTCAATGAGCAGTTCTTC. Its protein product is CASSVPGQGGVNEQFF.

This clone has at least ten counts. Other nucleotide sequences from this sample produce the same CDR3. V is TRBV14 and J is TRBJ1-2, with D possibly TRBD1 on 5 matching bases. The CDR3 has 13 amino acids. Trimming took off 1 base at V and 2 bases at J, with 5 bases between the two ends. The germline gives CDR1 SGHDN, CDR2 FVKESK. This CDR3 reads CASSQGGNYGYTF. The CDR3 DNA reads as TGTGCCAGCAGCCAAGGGGGCAACTATGGCTACACCTTC.

Note on this clone: A far larger clone differs by one base, so this is likely a read error. Other DNA sequences in this sample translate to the same CDR3. CDR3 sequence reads: CASSQGVADSYEQYF. In DNA form, the CDR3 reads TGTGCTAGCAGCCAGGGGGTAGCAGACTCCTACGAGCAGTACTTC. This rearrangement joins TRBV4-2 to TRBJ2-7, with 7 positions matching TRBD1. Per the germline V gene, CDR1 is LGHNA and CDR2 is YNFKEQ. The CDR3 is 15 residues long.

The rearrangement links TRBV28 to TRBJ1-1; D is undetermined. The germline V gene encodes CDR1 MDHEN and CDR2 SYDVKM. The CDR3 has 13 amino acids. V gave up 5 bases and J gave up 3 bases, with 10 bases separating them. CDR3 nucleotide sequence: TGTGCCAGCAGTCCAGTGGCCCACACTGAAGCTTTCTTT. Amino acid sequence: CASSPVAHTEAFF.

The chain joins TRBV29-1 to TRBJ2-5, with 11 nucleotides matching TRBD2. The germline gives CDR1 SQVTM, CDR2 ANQGSEA. The ends lost 8 bases at V and 4 bases at J; junction bases unmatched: 9. The CDR3 has 14 amino acids. The CDR3 loop is CSTILAGVPETQYF. DNA of the CDR3: TGCAGCACCATACTAGCGGGAGTCCCAGAGACCCAGTACTTC.

The V and J genes are TRBV19 and TRBJ2-5; 7 positions agree with TRBD1. Germline V gene lookup returns CDR1 LNHDA and CDR2 SQIVND (reference sequence). After removal of 3 bases from V and 3 bases from J, the junction contained 7 bases not matched to a gene. This CDR3 region has 15 residues. The CDR3 coding sequence is TGTGCCAGTAGTATCGGGACAGCGACTGAAGAGACCCAGTACTTC. As protein: CASSIGTATEETQYF.

The V call is TRBV7-8, the J call TRBJ2-2, with TRBD2 identical over 11 bases. Germline V lookup: CDR1 SGHVS, CDR2 FQNEAQ. The CDR3 is 17 residues long. After removal of 4 bases from V and 4 bases from J, the junction contained 8 bases not matched to a gene. The CDR3 reads CASSSKLAGAGTGELFF. CDR3 nucleotides: TGTGCCAGCAGCTCGAAACTAGCGGGAGCTGGCACCGGGGAGCTGTTTTTT. The variable domain in full, with the rest retrieved from reference TRBV7-8 and TRBJ2-2, is GAGVSQSPRYKVAKRGQDVALRCDPISGHVSLFWYQQALGQGPEFLTYFQNEAQLDKSGLPSDRFFAERPEGSVSTLKIQRTQQEDSAVYLCASSSKLAGAGTGELFFGEGSRLTVL.

The V gene is TRBV7-8, the J gene TRBJ1-5; tentative D call: TRBD1 (5 bases). V was shortened by 5 bases and J by 4 bases, with 9 bases between the two germline ends. The CDR3 runs to 13 residues. Germline V lookup: CDR1 SGHVS, CDR2 FQNEAQ. In DNA form, the CDR3 reads TGTGCCAGCAGCCCTGGGGGGAATCAGCCCCAGCATTTT. Residues: CASSPGGNQPQHF. Drawing the rest from reference TRBV7-8 and TRBJ1-5, the complete variable domain is GAGVSQSPRYKVAKRGQDVALRCDPISGHVSLFWYQQALGQGPEFLTYFQNEAQLDKSGLPSDRFFAERPEGSVSTLKIQRTQQEDSAVYLCASSPGGNQPQHFGDGTRLSIL.

The genes are TRBV7-9 and TRBJ2-5; 7 positions agree with TRBD1. The J segment lost 0 bases and the V segment lost 1 base, leaving 5 bases of the junction unmatched. The CDR3 loop spans 16 amino acids. Germline CDR1 and CDR2: SEHNR and FQNEAQ (reference sequence). The CDR3 nucleotides are TGTGCCAGCAGCTTAGGGTGGACAGGAGACCAAGAGACCCAGTACTTC. Translation gives CASSLGWTGDQETQYF.